This is a list of T cell receptor beta chains from one sample in a study of identical twins. TCRdb reanalysed the 5' RACE reads using MiXCR and keeps one entry per CDR3 protein. The sample includes around 290,000 distinct CDR3 sequences, roughly 8.6% of them seen just once. This sample was shared with a second study, whose subject was yellow fever vaccine responses in identical twins.

The sequencing sample was made of CD8+ T cells sorted from blood. The origin of the receptors is a woman aged 18-30 years in good health. The CDR3 runs from the conserved cysteine through the conserved F or W. A D gene is named only where the DNA matches it firmly. Only some rows state a clone size, as once, few, many or a class for expanded clones.

CDR3 DNA: TGCGCCAACACCTTATCTATGGGAGACGGGGACAATGAGCAGTTCTTC; CDR3 protein: CANTLSMGDGDNEQFF; CDR3 length: 16; D gene: .; clone size: .; V gene: TRBV10-2; J gene: TRBJ2-1
CDR3 DNA: TGTGCCTGGAGTGTACAGGGTAACCAGCCCCAGCATTTT; CDR3 protein: CAWSVQGNQPQHF; CDR3 length: 13; D gene: .; clone size: few; V gene: TRBV30; J gene: TRBJ1-5
CDR3 DNA: TGTGCCAGCAGCTTAGGTATGCGGGAGAATGGCTACACCTTC; CDR3 protein: CASSLGMRENGYTF; CDR3 length: 14; D gene: .; clone size: few; V gene: TRBV7-9; J gene: TRBJ1-2
CDR3 DNA: TGTGCCAGCATGGACCTAGCACGCGAGCAGTACTTC; CDR3 protein: CASMDLAREQYF; CDR3 length: 12; D gene: .; clone size: .; V gene: TRBV7-8; J gene: TRBJ2-7
CDR3 DNA: TGTGCCAGCAGCTCAGGCCTGAGCTCCTACAATGAGCAGTTCTTC; CDR3 protein: CASSSGLSSYNEQFF; CDR3 length: 15; D gene: .; clone size: .; V gene: TRBV27; J gene: TRBJ2-1
CDR3 DNA: TGTGCCAGCAGTTACTCGATGCTACAGGGGGACGAGACCCAGTACTTC; CDR3 protein: CASSYSMLQGDETQYF; CDR3 length: 16; D gene: TRBD1; clone size: .; V gene: TRBV6-5; J gene: TRBJ2-5
CDR3 DNA: TGTGCCAGCAGCCCGCCCCAGCGTAATGAAAAACTGTTTTTT; CDR3 protein: CASSPPQRNEKLFF; CDR3 length: 14; D gene: .; clone size: many; V gene: TRBV7-9; J gene: TRBJ1-4
CDR3 DNA: TGCGCCAGCAGCCAAGATTTCCAGGGCTCAGATACGCAGTATTTT; CDR3 protein: CASSQDFQGSDTQYF; CDR3 length: 15; D gene: .; clone size: few; V gene: TRBV4-3; J gene: TRBJ2-3
CDR3 DNA: TGTGCCAGCAGCTCACTAGCGGGGGACGCCTACGAGCAGTACTTC; CDR3 protein: CASSSLAGDAYEQYF; CDR3 length: 15; D gene: TRBD2; clone size: .; V gene: TRBV7-9; J gene: TRBJ2-7
CDR3 DNA: TGCGCCAGCAGCTCGCGGACCCGCACCCACGAGCAGTACTTC; CDR3 protein: CASSSRTRTHEQYF; CDR3 length: 14; D gene: .; clone size: few; V gene: TRBV5-1; J gene: TRBJ2-7
CDR3 DNA: TGTGCCAGCAGTGATAAGGGACAGCCCTCCTACGAGCAGTACTTC; CDR3 protein: CASSDKGQPSYEQYF; CDR3 length: 15; D gene: TRBD1; clone size: many; V gene: TRBV25-1; J gene: TRBJ2-7
CDR3 DNA: TGTGCCAGCAGTCCAGGGACTCTCAATCAGCCCCAGCATTTT; CDR3 protein: CASSPGTLNQPQHF; CDR3 length: 14; D gene: .; clone size: many; V gene: TRBV12-3/TRBV12-4; J gene: TRBJ1-5
CDR3 DNA: TGCGCCAGCAGCGGTGATAGCGGGAGGGCCAATGTCTGGGAGCTGTTTTTT; CDR3 protein: CASSGDSGRANVWELFF; CDR3 length: 17; D gene: TRBD2; clone size: few; V gene: TRBV5-1; J gene: TRBJ2-2
CDR3 DNA: TGTGCCAGCAGTGAATATGGGACACCGGGGGAGACCCAGTACTTC; CDR3 protein: CASSEYGTPGETQYF; CDR3 length: 15; D gene: .; clone size: many; V gene: TRBV25-1; J gene: TRBJ2-5
CDR3 DNA: TGTGCCAGCAGCCAAGCAGGGGGGGTTTACACCGGGGAGCTGTTTTTT; CDR3 protein: CASSQAGGVYTGELFF; CDR3 length: 16; D gene: .; clone size: .; V gene: TRBV3-1; J gene: TRBJ2-2
CDR3 DNA: TGTGCCAGCAGTTCCCGGGACAGTGGCTACGAGCAGTACTTC; CDR3 protein: CASSSRDSGYEQYF; CDR3 length: 14; D gene: TRBD1; clone size: .; V gene: TRBV7-2; J gene: TRBJ2-7
CDR3 DNA: TGTGCCAGCAGTCCGTCTCCGGGACTAGCGGAGGGCATTCAGTACTTC; CDR3 protein: CASSPSPGLAEGIQYF; CDR3 length: 16; D gene: TRBD2; clone size: .; V gene: TRBV6-1; J gene: TRBJ2-4
CDR3 DNA: TGTGCCAGCAGTTTAAGCTTGTTGGAAAGCCACTACGAGCAGTACTTC; CDR3 protein: CASSLSLLESHYEQYF; CDR3 length: 16; D gene: .; clone size: few; V gene: TRBV28; J gene: TRBJ2-7
CDR3 DNA: TGTGCCAGCAGTTTAAGAGGGGGCAACGATGAGCAGTTCTTC; CDR3 protein: CASSLRGGNDEQFF; CDR3 length: 14; D gene: TRBD1; clone size: few; V gene: TRBV27; J gene: TRBJ2-1
CDR3 DNA: TGCGCCAGCAGCTTGAGGGAGACTAGCGGGGGCTACACAGATACGCAGTATTTT; CDR3 protein: CASSLRETSGGYTDTQYF; CDR3 length: 18; D gene: TRBD2; clone size: few; V gene: TRBV5-1; J gene: TRBJ2-3
CDR3 DNA: TGTGCCAGCCGTGGGACTAGCGGTCCCCAGCCCTACGAGCAGTACTTC; CDR3 protein: CASRGTSGPQPYEQYF; CDR3 length: 16; D gene: TRBD2; clone size: many; V gene: TRBV6-2/TRBV6-3; J gene: TRBJ2-7
CDR3 DNA: TGTGCCAGCGGGCCATTCCGGGGGGACACCGGGGAGCTGTTTTTT; CDR3 protein: CASGPFRGDTGELFF; CDR3 length: 15; D gene: TRBD2; clone size: few; V gene: TRBV9; J gene: TRBJ2-2
CDR3 DNA: TGCAGCGCCATACAATCCTCAGGGAGTCAGTACTTC; CDR3 protein: CSAIQSSGSQYF; CDR3 length: 12; D gene: .; clone size: many; V gene: TRBV29-1; J gene: TRBJ2-7
CDR3 DNA: TGTGCCAGCAGTCCAGTCGGCGGAGCAGATACGCAGTATTTT; CDR3 protein: CASSPVGGADTQYF; CDR3 length: 14; D gene: .; clone size: .; V gene: TRBV28; J gene: TRBJ2-3
CDR3 DNA: TGCGCCAGCAGCGCAACGGCAGAACCCTACGAGCAGTACTTC; CDR3 protein: CASSATAEPYEQYF; CDR3 length: 14; D gene: .; clone size: many; V gene: TRBV4-3; J gene: TRBJ2-7
CDR3 DNA: TGTGCCAGCAGCAAGCCGTTCTCAGGGGCTCGGGCCAACGTCCTGACTTTC; CDR3 protein: CASSKPFSGARANVLTF; CDR3 length: 17; D gene: .; clone size: .; V gene: TRBV3-1; J gene: TRBJ2-6
CDR3 DNA: TGTGCCAGCAGCTTAGGCCAGCGGGTCGATGAGCAGTTCTTC; CDR3 protein: CASSLGQRVDEQFF; CDR3 length: 14; D gene: .; clone size: .; V gene: TRBV11-2; J gene: TRBJ2-1
CDR3 DNA: TGTGCCAGCAAGGGACAGGGGAAAGAGACCCAGTACTTC; CDR3 protein: CASKGQGKETQYF; CDR3 length: 13; D gene: TRBD1; clone size: few; V gene: TRBV11-2; J gene: TRBJ2-5
CDR3 DNA: TGTGCCAGCAGCGTATTCCAGGGGGACACTGAAGCTTTCTTT; CDR3 protein: CASSVFQGDTEAFF; CDR3 length: 14; D gene: TRBD1; clone size: .; V gene: TRBV7-6; J gene: TRBJ1-1
CDR3 DNA: TGTGCCAGTACCCCTGGAGCCCATCAGCCCCAGCATTTT; CDR3 protein: CASTPGAHQPQHF; CDR3 length: 13; D gene: .; clone size: .; V gene: TRBV19; J gene: TRBJ1-5
CDR3 DNA: TGCGCCAGCAGCCAAGGGGAGTTGGGGCAAGAGACCCAGTACTTC; CDR3 protein: CASSQGELGQETQYF; CDR3 length: 15; D gene: .; clone size: many; V gene: TRBV4-1; J gene: TRBJ2-5
CDR3 DNA: TGTGCCAGCAGTTACGAGAGTTTTGGCGAGCAGTTCTTC; CDR3 protein: CASSYESFGEQFF; CDR3 length: 13; D gene: .; clone size: .; V gene: TRBV6-5; J gene: TRBJ2-1
CDR3 DNA: TGCAGCATCACAGGGGTAAAAGGCTACACCTTC; CDR3 protein: CSITGVKGYTF; CDR3 length: 11; D gene: TRBD1; clone size: many; V gene: TRBV29-1; J gene: TRBJ1-2
CDR3 DNA: TGTGCCAGCCTTTCTGCGGGAGGGCCCCCAGATACGCAGTATTTT; CDR3 protein: CASLSAGGPPDTQYF; CDR3 length: 15; D gene: TRBD2; clone size: many; V gene: TRBV28; J gene: TRBJ2-3
CDR3 DNA: TGTGCCAGCAGGAAAAAGAATGAGCAGTTCTTC; CDR3 protein: CASRKKNEQFF; CDR3 length: 11; D gene: .; clone size: .; V gene: TRBV27; J gene: TRBJ2-1
CDR3 DNA: TGTGCCAGCAGCTCCAAGCGCGGCTCAGGGAGCAATCAGCCCCAGCATTTT; CDR3 protein: CASSSKRGSGSNQPQHF; CDR3 length: 17; D gene: .; clone size: many; V gene: TRBV7-3; J gene: TRBJ1-5
CDR3 DNA: TGTGCCACCAGCAGAGATCTGGGTTTGGCCTACGAGCAGTACTTC; CDR3 protein: CATSRDLGLAYEQYF; CDR3 length: 15; D gene: .; clone size: few; V gene: TRBV15; J gene: TRBJ2-7
CDR3 DNA: TGTGCCAGCAGTTCAGGGGCGAAGAGCTCCTACAATGAGCAGTTCTTC; CDR3 protein: CASSSGAKSSYNEQFF; CDR3 length: 16; D gene: .; clone size: few; V gene: TRBV12-3/TRBV12-4; J gene: TRBJ2-1
CDR3 DNA: TGTGCCAGCAGCTTATCGGCGGGGGGGCCCGGGGAGCTGTTTTTT; CDR3 protein: CASSLSAGGPGELFF; CDR3 length: 15; D gene: TRBD2; clone size: many; V gene: TRBV7-2; J gene: TRBJ2-2
CDR3 DNA: TGCGCCAGCAGCTTGGAAGGGTGGGAGGGTTCACCCCTCCACTTT; CDR3 protein: CASSLEGWEGSPLHF; CDR3 length: 15; D gene: .; clone size: many; V gene: TRBV5-1; J gene: TRBJ1-6
CDR3 DNA: TGTGCCAGCAGCTCTTTACTAGCGGGGGGGCCCGGCGATACGCAGTATTTT; CDR3 protein: CASSSLLAGGPGDTQYF; CDR3 length: 17; D gene: TRBD2; clone size: .; V gene: TRBV7-6; J gene: TRBJ2-3
CDR3 DNA: TGTGCCAGTTCCTCTAGCGGGTGGGGGACCCAGTACTTC; CDR3 protein: CASSSSGWGTQYF; CDR3 length: 13; D gene: TRBD2; clone size: .; V gene: TRBV25-1; J gene: TRBJ2-5
CDR3 DNA: TGTGCCAGCAGTCTGACAGGGTTTGCTGGTGAAAAACTGTTTTTT; CDR3 protein: CASSLTGFAGEKLFF; CDR3 length: 15; D gene: TRBD1; clone size: few; V gene: TRBV28; J gene: TRBJ1-4
CDR3 DNA: TGTGCCAGCAGCTTAGGACTAGCGGGGATCGGGGAGCTGTTTTTT; CDR3 protein: CASSLGLAGIGELFF; CDR3 length: 15; D gene: TRBD2; clone size: few; V gene: TRBV11-2; J gene: TRBJ2-2
CDR3 DNA: TGTGCCAGCAGCCCAATCGAAATGGGGGGACTAGCGGGTCAAGAGGAGACCCAGTACTTC; CDR3 protein: CASSPIEMGGLAGQEETQYF; CDR3 length: 20; D gene: TRBD2; clone size: few; V gene: TRBV11-1; J gene: TRBJ2-5
CDR3 DNA: TGCGCCAGCAGCTTGTCGGGGCCGGTCAATGAGCAGTTCTTC; CDR3 protein: CASSLSGPVNEQFF; CDR3 length: 14; D gene: .; clone size: many; V gene: TRBV5-1; J gene: TRBJ2-1
CDR3 DNA: TGTGCTAGCAGCTTAGAAGCCGGGACAGGGAATTACGAGCAGTACTTC; CDR3 protein: CASSLEAGTGNYEQYF; CDR3 length: 16; D gene: TRBD1; clone size: .; V gene: TRBV7-7; J gene: TRBJ2-7
CDR3 DNA: TGCGCCAGCAGCCAAGTTTCCGCCTCTGGGGCCAACGTCCTGACTTTC; CDR3 protein: CASSQVSASGANVLTF; CDR3 length: 16; D gene: .; clone size: many; V gene: TRBV4-3; J gene: TRBJ2-6
CDR3 DNA: TGTGCCAGCAGCGTAGCAGGGTTGATCATAGAGACCCAGTACTTC; CDR3 protein: CASSVAGLIIETQYF; CDR3 length: 15; D gene: .; clone size: many; V gene: TRBV9; J gene: TRBJ2-5
CDR3 DNA: TGCAGTGCTAGAGCCGGGACTAGCGGGCCGGAGACCCAGTACTTC; CDR3 protein: CSARAGTSGPETQYF; CDR3 length: 15; D gene: TRBD2; clone size: .; V gene: TRBV20-1; J gene: TRBJ2-5
CDR3 DNA: TGCAGTGCTGGCAGGGATTCTAGCGGGTACGAGCAGTACTTC; CDR3 protein: CSAGRDSSGYEQYF; CDR3 length: 14; D gene: TRBD2; clone size: many; V gene: TRBV20-1; J gene: TRBJ2-7
CDR3 DNA: TGTGCCAGCAATGCCCCAGACTTTAGCGGAAGTACAGATACGCAGTATTTT; CDR3 protein: CASNAPDFSGSTDTQYF; CDR3 length: 17; D gene: .; clone size: .; V gene: TRBV6-2/TRBV6-3; J gene: TRBJ2-3
CDR3 DNA: TGCGCCAGCAGCACCCTGGGGGGATCAGGAGAGCAGTTCTTC; CDR3 protein: CASSTLGGSGEQFF; CDR3 length: 14; D gene: .; clone size: many; V gene: TRBV4-3; J gene: TRBJ2-1
CDR3 DNA: TGCAGTGCTACGGGACTGGGGTACCAAGAGACCCAGTACTTC; CDR3 protein: CSATGLGYQETQYF; CDR3 length: 14; D gene: .; clone size: many; V gene: TRBV20-1; J gene: TRBJ2-5
CDR3 DNA: TGTGCCAGTACCCAACAGGGGGTAGAAAGTGGTGAGCAGTTCTTC; CDR3 protein: CASTQQGVESGEQFF; CDR3 length: 15; D gene: TRBD1; clone size: many; V gene: TRBV19; J gene: TRBJ2-1
CDR3 DNA: TGTGCCAGCAGTTCCGGGACTAGCACAGACACGCAGTATTTT; CDR3 protein: CASSSGTSTDTQYF; CDR3 length: 14; D gene: TRBD2; clone size: many; V gene: TRBV2; J gene: TRBJ2-3
CDR3 DNA: TGTGCCAGCCCGCGGTCCGGGTGTTTCAAGTATTTT; CDR3 protein: CASPRSGCFKYF; CDR3 length: 12; D gene: .; clone size: .; V gene: TRBV6-4; J gene: TRBJ2-3
CDR3 DNA: TGTGCCAGCAACTACTATAGTGTTAGGTTAACAGATACGCAGTATTTT; CDR3 protein: CASNYYSVRLTDTQYF; CDR3 length: 16; D gene: .; clone size: .; V gene: TRBV6-5; J gene: TRBJ2-3
CDR3 DNA: TGTGCCAGCAGCCAAACAGCTGGCCCCGACAGATCAAGCACAGATACGCAGTATTTT; CDR3 protein: CASSQTAGPDRSSTDTQYF; CDR3 length: 19; D gene: .; clone size: few; V gene: TRBV3-1; J gene: TRBJ2-3